Below are 21 T cell receptor beta chains sequenced from a single sample in a study of CD8+CD57+ T cells in acquired aplastic anemia. Patients who underwent sequencing had shown CD8+CD57+ cell expansion by flow cytometry. It was genomic DNA that served as the template for profiling TCR beta VDJ and CDR3. Using its own MiXCR run on the reads, TCRdb lists one record per CDR3 protein. This sample has around 180,000 distinct CDR3 sequences, with less than 60% found just once. Sequencing used sorted CD4+, CD8+, or CD8+CD57+ T cells (not recorded which) from PBMCs. The receptors come from a human donor with aplastic anemia.

This chain connects TRBV7-8 to TRBJ1-2; D call uncertain. Germline assignment: CDR1 SGHVS and CDR2 FQNEAQ. The CDR3 runs 13 residues. Trimming stripped 5 bases from V and 0 bases from J, with 7 bases between. CDR3 DNA sequence: TGTGCCAGCAGCGTAGACACTAACTATGGCTACACCTTC. It encodes CASSVDTNYGYTF.

This clonotype was observed a handful of times. As DNA, the CDR3 is TGTGCCAGCAGCTTCTCTCTTGGCTACACCTTC. The encoded protein is CASSFSLGYTF. The chain couples TRBV7-2 to TRBJ1-2; no reliable D call. Germline CDR1 and CDR2: SGHTA and FQGNSA. Trimming took 3 bases from V and 7 from J, leaving 6 bases between them. This CDR3 comprises 11 residues.

This clonotype was seen only a few times. This sequence joins TRBV27 and TRBJ1-1, with a tentative D call TRBD1 (6 bases). The germline CDR1 and CDR2 sequences are MNHEY and SMNVEV (reference sequence). The CDR3 is 15 residues long. The V end was cut by 7 bases, the J end by 1 base, with 16 bases between. The CDR3, as DNA: TGTGCCAGCAACTCATGGGCGGGACAGAACACTGAAGCTTTCTTT. Translation gives CASNSWAGQNTEAFF.

This clonotype is a singleton in its sample. This could be a read error, since a much larger clone is one nucleotide away. The chain recombines TRBV3-1 with TRBJ1-6; TRBD1 matches at 9 bases. V was pared by 2 bases and J by 7 bases, with 6 bases of the junction left unmatched. CDR3 length: 16 residues. Germline assignment: CDR1 LGHDT and CDR2 YNNKEL (reference sequence). The CDR3 reads CASSQTGQGLNSPLHF. The CDR3 nucleotides read TGTGCCAGCAGCCAAACGGGACAGGGCCTAAATTCACCCCTCCACTTT.

There are many counts of this clonotype. The chain uses TRBV5-1 and TRBJ2-3, with D possibly matching TRBD2 (6 bases). V dropped 6 bases and J dropped 6 bases, with 17 bases sitting between them. The CDR3 runs to 14 residues. The germline CDR1 and CDR2 sequences are SGHRS and YFSETQ. The DNA for the CDR3 is TGCGCCAGCACTTGGACGACACGGGGGGATACGCAGTATTTT. Protein sequence: CASTWTTRGDTQYF. Combining the CDR3 with reference TRBV5-1 and TRBJ2-3 gives the whole variable domain KAGVTQTPRYLIKTRGQQVTLSCSPISGHRSVSWYQQTPGQGLQFLFEYFSETQRNKGNFPGRFSGRQFSNSRSEMNVSTLELGDSALYLCASTWTTRGDTQYFGPGTRLTVL.

The chain employs TRBV5-1 and TRBJ1-3, with a weak D call TRBD1 (5 bases). CDR1 is SGHRS, CDR2 YFSETQ, per germline. This CDR3 has 16 amino acids. V was pared by 1 base and J by 0 bases, with 11 bases between. Here the CDR3 reads CASSLFGGTSGNTIYF. The CDR3 nucleotides read TGCGCCAGCAGCTTGTTTGGGGGAACCTCTGGAAACACCATATATTTT.

The chain links TRBV3-1 to TRBJ1-1, with 7 bases that match TRBD1. V gave up 1 base and J gave up 9 bases; unmatched junction bases: 8. Per the germline V gene, CDR1 is LGHDT and CDR2 is YNNKEL (reference sequence). This CDR3 is built from 14 residues. The CDR3 region has the DNA TGTGCCAGCAGCCAAGCTATTGGGACAGATAAAGCTTTCTTT. It yields the protein CASSQAIGTDKAFF.

At least ten counts were recorded for this clonotype. This chain links TRBV4-2 with TRBJ2-2; 15 positions match TRBD2. Germline CDR1 reads LGHNA; CDR2 reads YNFKEQ. CDR3 length: 21 residues. Germline trimming cut 4 bases from V and 6 bases from J; bases unmatched to any gene: 18. The CDR3 is CASSPRRHGLAGGPGAGELFF. The CDR3 nucleotides read TGTGCCAGCAGCCCGCGCCGTCACGGACTAGCGGGAGGGCCGGGGGCCGGGGAGCTGTTTTTT.

This clonotype occurred many times. The J gene is TRBJ2-1, the V gene TRBV4-2; a possible D gene is TRBD1 (6 bases). V was shortened by 2 bases and J by 8 bases, with 10 bases between the two germline ends. The length of the CDR3 is 13 residues. Germline V gene sequence: CDR1 LGHNA, CDR2 YNFKEQ. The CDR3 sequence is CASSQSGTYEQFF. The CDR3 DNA follows: TGTGCCAGCAGCCAAAGTGGGACATATGAGCAGTTCTTC.

In this sample, this clonotype turned up many times. The genes are TRBV9 and TRBJ1-1; D remains unclear. Germline CDR1 is SGDLS and CDR2 is YYNGEE. This CDR3 has 13 residues. Trimming took 0 bases from V and 3 from J, leaving 6 bases between them. CDR3 sequence reads: CASSVEAYTEAFF. The CDR3 DNA sequence: TGTGCCAGCAGCGTAGAGGCTTACACTGAAGCTTTCTTT.

The chain has TRBV9 and TRBJ2-7, with 9 bases that match TRBD1. V shed 5 bases and J 2 bases; nucleotides not matched to a gene: 8. The CDR3 length is 15 residues. Germline assignment: CDR1 SGDLS and CDR2 YYNGEE. The CDR3 region is CASSAVRQGAYEQYF. CDR3 nucleotides: TGTGCCAGCAGTGCTGTCCGACAGGGGGCCTACGAGCAGTACTTC.

The chain combines TRBV10-3 with TRBJ2-3; D may be TRBD1 (6 bases). The CDR3 has 13 amino acids. Germline CDR1 ENHRY, CDR2 SYGVKD. V lost 4 bases to trimming and J lost 3 bases, with 8 bases between them. DNA of the CDR3: TGTGCCATCAGTGGCCAGGGGACAGATACGCAGTATTTT. Its protein product is CAISGQGTDTQYF.

The genes are TRBV6-1 and TRBJ2-2; 9 nucleotides line up with TRBD1. Germline V gene lookup returns CDR1 MNHNS and CDR2 SASEGT. V lost 6 bases to trimming and J lost 5 bases; unmatched junction nucleotides: 7. CDR3 size: 15 residues. The chain's CDR3 is CASRVGQGFTGELFF. CDR3 nucleotide sequence: TGTGCCAGCAGGGTGGGACAGGGATTTACCGGGGAGCTGTTTTTT.

This clonotype was picked up many times. The chain combines TRBV2 with TRBJ2-5; D remains ambiguous. CDR1 and CDR2 (germline): SNHLY, FYNNEI. V was trimmed by 2 bases and J by 4 bases, leaving 2 bases between them. The CDR3 contains 11 residues. The chain's CDR3 is CASSELETQYF. The CDR3 DNA follows: TGTGCCAGCAGTGAATTAGAGACCCAGTACTTC.

This clonotype came up many times. The V gene is TRBV13, the J gene TRBJ1-5; 9 positions agree with TRBD1. The length of the CDR3 is 14 residues. Germline trimming cut 3 bases from V and 4 bases from J; bases unmatched to any gene: 1. Germline V gene sequence: CDR1 PRHDT, CDR2 FYEKMQ (reference sequence). CDR3 sequence reads: CASSLGTGNQPQHF. The CDR3 bases are TGTGCCAGCAGCTTGGGGACAGGGAATCAGCCCCAGCATTTT.

Concerning this clonotype: One junction end does not reproduce the germline sequence, and a read error may be involved. The chain uses TRBV29-1 and TRBJ2-5; D possibly matches TRBD1 or TRBD2 (6 bases each). Germline CDR1 is SQVTM and CDR2 is ANQGSEA. CDR3 size: 12 residues. In nucleotides, the CDR3 is TGCGGCGTGGTACAGGGAGGCGAGACCCAGTACTTC. This sequence encodes CGVVQGGETQYF.

This clonotype was counted between two and nine times. The chain joins TRBV7-8 to TRBJ1-6; the D is unclear. Germline CDR1 is SGHVS and CDR2 is FQNEAQ. CDR3 length equals 12 residues. Trimming cost V 7 bases and J 6 bases, with 7 bases left between them. CDR3 DNA: TGTGCCAGCAACTCCGGTAATTCACCCCTCCACTTT. Its translation is CASNSGNSPLHF.

This clonotype occurred a few times. The chain carries TRBV24-1 and TRBJ2-1; 8 bases fit TRBD1. The CDR3 runs to 13 residues. The trim removed 4 bases at V and 12 bases at J, leaving 7 bases unmatched. Per germline, CDR1 KGHDR and CDR2 SFDVKD. The CDR3 DNA follows: TGTGCCACCAGTGAACCCGACAGGGGCGGGCAGTTCTTC. As protein: CATSEPDRGGQFF.

CDR3 loop: CASTGVADTQYF. CDR3 nucleotide sequence: TGTGCCAGTACAGGGGTGGCAGATACGCAGTATTTT. This chain connects TRBV19 to TRBJ2-3, with a weak D call TRBD1 (6 bases). Trimming removed 7 bases at V and 4 bases at J, with 9 bases between. The CDR3 length is 12 residues. In germline, CDR1 is LNHDA, CDR2 SQIVND (reference sequence).

The chain carries TRBV4-2 and TRBJ1-5; D not resolved. CDR3 size: 17 residues. The V and J ends lost 1 base and 2 bases respectively, with 15 bases between them. Germline loops: CDR1 LGHNA, CDR2 YNFKEQ. The CDR3 sequence: CASSQGYSGSRNQPQHF. The CDR3 DNA reads as TGTGCCAGCAGCCAAGGTTATTCGGGCAGTCGCAATCAGCCCCAGCATTTT.

Note on this clonotype: One end of the junction is discordant with germline, which a read error may explain. The J gene is TRBJ2-1, the V gene TRBV7-2; TRBD2 matches at 8 bases. Germline V gives CDR1 SGHTA, CDR2 FQGNSA. The CDR3 is 16 amino acids. Written as DNA, the CDR3 is TGTGCCAGCAGCCAAGACCTAGCGGGCTCCTGCAATGAGCAGTTCTTC. Translated: CASSQDLAGSCNEQFF.